These T cell receptor beta chains were read from a single sample in a study of T cells in localized non-small cell lung cancer. Produced via immunoSEQ multiplex PCR; TCRdb's table is partial and in-frame only. The sample lists about 31,000 clones, 85% to 95% occurring once. The sample was peripheral blood, taken before any cancer treatment. Receptors originate from a woman aged 35-75 years with stage I lung adenocarcinoma. Each CDR3 is given with its conserved first and last residue. Not every row has a clone size; where given, it reads once, few, many or a size class.

CDR3aa: CASSLRVAYNEQFF; v_gene: TRBV7-8; abundance: NA; j_gene: TRBJ2-1
CDR3aa: CASSQAGQATNEKLFF; v_gene: TRBV4-2; abundance: NA; j_gene: TRBJ1-4
CDR3aa: CASGLAQLAGGRTDTQYF; v_gene: TRBV12-5; abundance: NA; j_gene: TRBJ2-3
CDR3aa: CASSRGGRVSNTGELFF; v_gene: TRBV5-4; abundance: NA; j_gene: TRBJ2-2
CDR3aa: CASSLGPGPPQETQYF; v_gene: TRBV7-2; abundance: NA; j_gene: TRBJ2-5
CDR3aa: CASSQGLAAVDEQFF; v_gene: TRBV18; abundance: NA; j_gene: TRBJ2-1
CDR3aa: CASSYSGQSPNYGYTF; v_gene: TRBV6-5; abundance: NA; j_gene: TRBJ1-2
CDR3aa: CASTPRGGYGYTF; v_gene: TRBV27; abundance: NA; j_gene: TRBJ1-2
CDR3aa: CASSLRAVSYGYTF; v_gene: TRBV7-2; abundance: NA; j_gene: TRBJ1-2
CDR3aa: CASSHRVATEAFF; v_gene: TRBV4-1; abundance: NA; j_gene: TRBJ1-1
CDR3aa: CASSLAQAAGELFF; v_gene: TRBV7-9; abundance: NA; j_gene: TRBJ2-2
CDR3aa: CASSLWLGGVTQYF; v_gene: TRBV5-4; abundance: NA; j_gene: TRBJ2-5
CDR3aa: CASNRQNSNYGYTF; v_gene: TRBV6-1; abundance: NA; j_gene: TRBJ1-2
CDR3aa: CASAYKGFSYEQYF; v_gene: TRBV23-1; abundance: NA; j_gene: TRBJ2-7
CDR3aa: CASSQHLGDTQYF; v_gene: TRBV18; abundance: few; j_gene: TRBJ2-3
CDR3aa: CASSQDFRGFRYEQYF; v_gene: TRBV4-3; abundance: once; j_gene: TRBJ2-7
CDR3aa: CASSSGQGYGYTF; v_gene: TRBV7-9; abundance: NA; j_gene: TRBJ1-2
CDR3aa: CASSIRRRGHDYGYTF; v_gene: TRBV19; abundance: NA; j_gene: TRBJ1-2
CDR3aa: CASSLGVGEETQYF; v_gene: TRBV7-9; abundance: NA; j_gene: TRBJ2-5
CDR3aa: CASSWTAYNEQFF; v_gene: TRBV7-9; abundance: NA; j_gene: TRBJ2-1
CDR3aa: CASSQVRTGNTIYF; v_gene: TRBV4-3; abundance: NA; j_gene: TRBJ1-3
CDR3aa: CASRRGERESGDTQYF; v_gene: TRBV4-1; abundance: once; j_gene: TRBJ2-3
CDR3aa: CASSKNKIGNTIYF; v_gene: TRBV2; abundance: NA; j_gene: TRBJ1-3
CDR3aa: CASSQDGIGYTF; v_gene: TRBV14; abundance: once; j_gene: TRBJ1-2
CDR3aa: CASSEKNGRGQGYSPAYQPQHF; v_gene: TRBV10-1; abundance: NA; j_gene: TRBJ1-5
CDR3aa: CASRRETRGIYEQYF; v_gene: TRBV6-5; abundance: NA; j_gene: TRBJ2-7
CDR3aa: CASSQTLDNSPLHF; v_gene: TRBV7-9; abundance: few; j_gene: TRBJ1-6
CDR3aa: CASSLTGADGYTF; v_gene: TRBV7-3; abundance: NA; j_gene: TRBJ1-2
CDR3aa: CASRSRKTGLIGAYNEQFF; v_gene: TRBV11-2; abundance: NA; j_gene: TRBJ2-1
CDR3aa: CASSFGTGYNSPLHF; v_gene: TRBV7-2; abundance: NA; j_gene: TRBJ1-6
CDR3aa: CASSQTGSQYF; v_gene: TRBV4-2; abundance: NA; j_gene: TRBJ2-5
CDR3aa: CASSFEVFGAGELFF; v_gene: TRBV5-1; abundance: NA; j_gene: TRBJ2-2
CDR3aa: CASQRERGIREQFF; v_gene: TRBV25-1; abundance: few; j_gene: TRBJ2-1
CDR3aa: CASSLNVVGVGNQPQHF; v_gene: TRBV7-9; abundance: NA; j_gene: TRBJ1-5
CDR3aa: CASSLTYVGGYTF; v_gene: TRBV13; abundance: NA; j_gene: TRBJ1-2
CDR3aa: CASSPLTQYMNTEAFF; v_gene: TRBV7-8; abundance: NA; j_gene: TRBJ1-1
CDR3aa: CASSRRAMAGNTIYF; v_gene: TRBV7-2; abundance: NA; j_gene: TRBJ1-3
CDR3aa: CASSILGRGSNQPQHF; v_gene: TRBV19; abundance: NA; j_gene: TRBJ1-5
CDR3aa: CASSSGQGLPPFQYF; v_gene: TRBV5-8; abundance: NA; j_gene: TRBJ2-4
CDR3aa: CASSYFNSNQPQHF; v_gene: TRBV6-5; abundance: NA; j_gene: TRBJ1-5